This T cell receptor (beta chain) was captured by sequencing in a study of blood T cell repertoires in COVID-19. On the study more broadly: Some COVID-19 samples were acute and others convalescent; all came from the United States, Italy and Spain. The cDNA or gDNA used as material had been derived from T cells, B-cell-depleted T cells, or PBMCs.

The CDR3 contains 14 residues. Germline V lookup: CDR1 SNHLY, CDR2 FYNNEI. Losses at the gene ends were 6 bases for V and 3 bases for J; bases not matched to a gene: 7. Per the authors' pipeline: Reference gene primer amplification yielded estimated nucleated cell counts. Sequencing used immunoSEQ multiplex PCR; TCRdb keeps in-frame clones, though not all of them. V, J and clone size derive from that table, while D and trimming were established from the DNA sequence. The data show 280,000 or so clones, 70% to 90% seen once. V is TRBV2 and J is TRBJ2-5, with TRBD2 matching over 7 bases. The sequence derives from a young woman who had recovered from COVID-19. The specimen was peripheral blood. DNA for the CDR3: TGTGCCAGCAGCCCCGGGGGGAAGAAAGAGACCCAGTACTTC. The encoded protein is CASSPGGKKETQYF.